This T cell receptor (beta chain) is drawn from a study of T cells after posttransplantation cyclophosphamide. The study, taken as a whole, reports: TRB clonality was highly associated with recipient CMV seropositivity and reactivation. Later post-transplant blood repertoires were often dominated by donor CD8+ memory clones.

A marrow graft followed busulfan-fludarabine conditioning, with cyclophosphamide on days +3 and +4. The protocol was immunoSEQ multiplex PCR, while the TCRdb copy is restricted to in-frame clones and leaves out a portion. In total the sample includes approximately 1,100 clones, none of them seen once. In this sample, this clone turned up many times. Its antigen is not identified. Germline V gives CDR1 SGHRS, CDR2 YFSETQ. CDR3 length equals 14 residues. After removal of 0 bases from V and 4 bases from J, the junction contained 0 bases not matched to a gene. The V gene is TRBV5-1, the J gene TRBJ1-1; TRBD1 matches at 10 bases. This clonotype originated in a male patient younger than 45 who received an allogeneic stem cell transplant from a related donor, was CMV-positive, and had no GVHD. Some T cells here may be from the graft donor. The material was PBMCs, obtained 84 days after allogeneic stem cell transplant with posttransplant cyclophosphamide. The CDR3 sequence is CASSLGTGGTEAFF. DNA of the CDR3: TGCGCCAGCAGCTTGGGGACAGGGGGCACTGAAGCTTTCTTT.